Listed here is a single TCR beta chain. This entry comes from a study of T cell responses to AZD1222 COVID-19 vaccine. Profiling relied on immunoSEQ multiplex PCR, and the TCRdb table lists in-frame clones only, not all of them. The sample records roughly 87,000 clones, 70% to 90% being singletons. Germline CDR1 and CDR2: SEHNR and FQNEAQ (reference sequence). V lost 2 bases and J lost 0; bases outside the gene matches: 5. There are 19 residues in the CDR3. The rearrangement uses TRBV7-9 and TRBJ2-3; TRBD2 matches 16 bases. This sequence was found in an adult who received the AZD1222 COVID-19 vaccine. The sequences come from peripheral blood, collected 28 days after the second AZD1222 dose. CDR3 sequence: CASSLSGTSGGASTDTQYF. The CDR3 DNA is TGTGCCAGCAGCTTATCCGGGACTAGCGGGGGGGCCAGCACAGATACGCAGTATTTT.